The 10 T cell receptor beta chains below come from one sample, sequenced in a study of shared clonotypes between healthy human individuals (dated by TCRdb to the early 2020s). The method behind the library was the immunoSEQ multiplex PCR assay. The table comes from immuneACCESS by way of TCRdb, which keeps in-frame sequences with V and J called. Part of the clones is missing from these tables; in studies checked, under half for an unresolved V gene and the rest for unknown reasons. This sample lists a few million clones; 93% were detected once. The ten biggest clones cover about 1.6% of the sample. CD8 naive samples were obtained by positive selection for CCR7 among CD45RO-negative cells, yielding a CD45RA+CCR7+ population from which TemRA cells were excluded. Sequencing was performed on naive CD8+ T cells from PBMCs. This specimen's cell subset or site label, interpreted: CD45RA+CCR7+. The receptors shown here come from a man in his late teens or twenties in good health. Some clones in this sample may be carry-over from other donors' samples.

The J gene is TRBJ1-2, the V gene TRBV7-2; 7 nucleotides line up with TRBD1. After removal of 5 bases from V and 2 bases from J, the junction contained 5 bases not matched to a gene. Germline V gene data show CDR1 as SGHTA and CDR2 as FQGNSA. CDR3 length: 14 residues. For the CDR3, the DNA is TGTGCCAGCAGCCCCATGACAGGGAACTATGGCTACACCTTC. This translates into CASSPMTGNYGYTF.

The chain has TRBV7-6 and TRBJ2-3, with TRBD1 identical over 8 bases. CDR1 SGHVS and CDR2 FNYEAQ come from the germline V gene. The CDR3 extends over 15 amino acids. V lost 6 bases and J lost 3; bases outside the gene matches: 8. CDR3 sequence reads: CASRQTGGTTDTQYF. Here the CDR3 DNA reads TGTGCCAGCAGGCAAACAGGGGGAACAACAGATACGCAGTATTTT.

V and J are TRBV5-6 and TRBJ1-5, with D unresolved. Trimming took off 4 bases at V and 7 bases at J, with 9 bases between the two ends. CDR3 length: 12 residues. In germline, CDR1 is SGHDT, CDR2 YYEEEE. The CDR3 region has the DNA TGTGCCAGCAGCCGGGCCGGCCAGCCCCAGCATTTT. Its translation: CASSRAGQPQHF. Combining the CDR3 with reference TRBV5-6 and TRBJ1-5 gives the whole variable domain DAGVTQSPTHLIKTRGQQVTLRCSPKSGHDTVSWYQQALGQGPQFIFQYYEEEERQRGNFPDRFSGHQFPNYSSELNVNALLLGDSALYLCASSRAGQPQHFGDGTRLSIL.

The chain has TRBV27 and TRBJ2-7; TRBD1 is a possible D gene (5 bases). Germline loops: CDR1 MNHEY, CDR2 SMNVEV (reference sequence). There are 16 residues in the CDR3. Trimming removed 1 base at V and 1 base at J, with 14 bases between. Here the CDR3 reads CASSLLSDIGSYEQYF. In nucleotides, the CDR3 is TGTGCCAGCAGTTTATTGTCGGACATAGGTTCCTACGAGCAGTACTTC.

The rearrangement links TRBV27 to TRBJ2-3; TRBD1 aligns across 7 bases. Germline CDR1 and CDR2: MNHEY and SMNVEV (reference sequence). With V trimmed by 5 bases and J by 4 bases, 15 bases remained unmatched. This CDR3 spans 17 amino acids. The chain's CDR3 is CASSPLGVVQGADTQYF. CDR3 sequence (DNA): TGTGCCAGCAGTCCCCTAGGGGTAGTTCAGGGGGCAGATACGCAGTATTTT.

The CDR3: CSVLSENTGELFF. In DNA form, the CDR3 reads TGCAGCGTTTTGTCCGAGAACACCGGGGAGCTGTTTTTT. This chain connects TRBV29-1 to TRBJ2-2; no definite D call. CDR1 and CDR2 from the germline V gene are SQVTM and ANQGSEA. This CDR3 contains 13 residues. Between the trimmed V and J ends, which lost 5 bases and 1 base, there was a span of 8 bases.

The chain has TRBV27 and TRBJ2-7, with 8 bases identical to TRBD1. Germline V lookup: CDR1 MNHEY, CDR2 SMNVEV (reference sequence). The CDR3 runs 12 residues. V was pared by 8 bases and J by 7 bases, with 7 bases of the junction left unmatched. The CDR3 loop reads CASGRQGWEQYF. CDR3 in DNA: TGTGCCAGCGGCCGACAGGGGTGGGAGCAGTACTTC.

The chain joins TRBV9 to TRBJ1-1, with D uncertain. The CDR3 is 17 residues long. Trimming left V 0 bases short and J 0 bases short, with 15 bases between. Germline loops: CDR1 SGDLS, CDR2 YYNGEE. CDR3 residues: CASSVASGFLMNTEAFF. CDR3 bases: TGTGCCAGCAGCGTAGCCTCGGGTTTCCTGATGAACACTGAAGCTTTCTTT.

The chain joins TRBV10-3 to TRBJ2-5; a weak D match, TRBD1 (6 bases). The germline V gene has CDR1 ENHRY and CDR2 SYGVKD. This CDR3 has 13 residues. The V end was cut by 6 bases, the J end by 2 bases, with 10 bases between. This CDR3 is CAIRDRKQETQYF. CDR3 nucleotide sequence: TGTGCCATCAGGGACAGAAAACAAGAGACCCAGTACTTC.

The J gene is TRBJ2-7, the V gene TRBV30; TRBD2 might be the D (5 bases). Germline-derived CDR1 and CDR2 are GTSNPN and SVGIG (reference sequence). V was pared by 5 bases and J by 0 bases, with 14 bases between. The CDR3 spans 14 residues. CDR3 residues: CAWASFRDSYEQYF. The CDR3 nucleotides are TGTGCCTGGGCAAGTTTCCGGGACTCCTACGAGCAGTACTTC. Together with reference TRBV30 and TRBJ2-7, the CDR3 gives the full variable domain: SQTIHQWPATLVQPVGSPLSLECTVEGTSNPNLYWYRQAAGRGLQLLFYSVGIGQISSEVPQNLSASRPQDRQFILSSKKLLLSDSGFYLCAWASFRDSYEQYFGPGTRLTVT.